There are a few counts of the clone carrying this T cell receptor beta chain. As yet, its antigen is unknown. Blood was sampled at baseline, cycle 4 day 1, and cycle 7 day 1. This sample was included in a study of OX40 agonist ivuxolimab in advanced cancers. About the study: Ivuxolimab is a fully human IgG2 antibody that activates OX40 (CD134). The study gave patients intravenous ivuxolimab at 0.01 to 10 mg/kg every 2 weeks. General study findings and limits: On average, a greater number of expanded clones characterised CD8+ T cells relative to CD4+.

TCRdb keeps only in-frame clones here, not all; method: immunoSEQ multiplex PCR. The sample has about 83,000 clones, 85% seen once; the top ten hold 0.6% to 0.8%. The TCR comes from an adult with an advanced solid tumor such as melanoma, head and neck, liver or kidney cancer. Sequencing used CD4+ or CD8+ T cells sorted from blood, obtained in a trial of the OX40 agonist ivuxolimab.

The CDR3 sequence is CASSYGSGTGTQTQYF. The CDR3 DNA is TGTGCCAGCAGTTACGGTTCCGGGACAGGTACCCAGACCCAGTACTTC. The gene calls are TRBV6-5 and TRBJ2-5; 8 bases fit TRBD1. Trimming took 2 bases from V and 6 from J; bases not matched to a gene: 11. Per germline, CDR1 MNHEY and CDR2 SVGAGI. The CDR3 is made up of 16 amino acids.